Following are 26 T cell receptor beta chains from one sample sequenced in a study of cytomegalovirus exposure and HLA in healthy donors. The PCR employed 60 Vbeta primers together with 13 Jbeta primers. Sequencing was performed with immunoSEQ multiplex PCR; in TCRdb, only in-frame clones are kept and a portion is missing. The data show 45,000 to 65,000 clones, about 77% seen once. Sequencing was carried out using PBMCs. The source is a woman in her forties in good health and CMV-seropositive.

The CDR3 is CASSVPSTHEQFF. CDR3 coding DNA: TGTGCCAGCAGCGTCCCTAGCACCCATGAGCAGTTCTTC. This chain uses TRBV9 with TRBJ2-1; tentative D call: TRBD2 (5 bases). Germline V gene data show CDR1 as SGDLS and CDR2 as YYNGEE. This CDR3 is built from 13 residues. Between the trimmed V and J ends, which lost 2 bases and 8 bases, there was a span of 11 bases.

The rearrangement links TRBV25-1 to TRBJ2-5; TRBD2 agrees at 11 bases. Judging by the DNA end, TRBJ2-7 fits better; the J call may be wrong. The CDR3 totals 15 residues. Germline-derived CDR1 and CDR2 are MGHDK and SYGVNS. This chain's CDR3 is CASSVTSGISYEQYF. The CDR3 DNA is TGTGCCAGCAGTGTGACTAGCGGGATCTCCTACGAGCAGTACTTC.

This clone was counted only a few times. DNA for the CDR3: TGTGCCAGCAGCGTAAGAGCGGGGGTGAACACCGGGGAGCTGTTTTTT. Protein: CASSVRAGVNTGELFF. The chain recombines TRBV9 with TRBJ2-2, with TRBD2 matching over 8 bases. V was clipped by 1 base and J by 1 base; unmatched bases: 3. The CDR3 is made up of 16 amino acids. Germline V gene lookup returns CDR1 SGDLS and CDR2 YYNGEE.

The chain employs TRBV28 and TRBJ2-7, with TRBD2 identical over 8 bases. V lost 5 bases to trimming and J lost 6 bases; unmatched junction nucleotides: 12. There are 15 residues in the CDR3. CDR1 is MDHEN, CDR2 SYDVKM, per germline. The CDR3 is CASSPQRGTPPEQYF. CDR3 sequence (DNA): TGTGCCAGCAGTCCCCAGCGGGGGACCCCTCCCGAGCAGTACTTC.

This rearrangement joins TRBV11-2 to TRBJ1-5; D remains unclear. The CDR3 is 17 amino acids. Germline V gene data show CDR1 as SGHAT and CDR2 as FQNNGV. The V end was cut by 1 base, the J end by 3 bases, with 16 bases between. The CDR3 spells CASSLVQEKRTNQPQHF. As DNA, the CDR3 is TGTGCCAGCAGCTTAGTCCAAGAGAAGCGCACCAATCAGCCCCAGCATTTT.

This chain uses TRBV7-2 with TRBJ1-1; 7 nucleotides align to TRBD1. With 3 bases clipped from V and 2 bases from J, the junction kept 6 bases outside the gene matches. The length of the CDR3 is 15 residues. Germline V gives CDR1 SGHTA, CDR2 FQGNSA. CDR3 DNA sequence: TGTGCCAGCAGCTTGGCGGGACAGCCAAACACTGAAGCTTTCTTT. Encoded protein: CASSLAGQPNTEAFF.

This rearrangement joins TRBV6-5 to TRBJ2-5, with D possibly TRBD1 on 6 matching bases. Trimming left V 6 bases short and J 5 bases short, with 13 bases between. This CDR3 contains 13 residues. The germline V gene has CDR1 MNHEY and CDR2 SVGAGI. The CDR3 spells CASRSTGRETQYF. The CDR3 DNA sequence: TGTGCCAGCAGGTCTACAGGGCGGGAGACCCAGTACTTC.

The CDR3 DNA is TGTGCCAGCAGCGTAGATGGGACTGTCCTTGAAGAGCAGTACTTC. Protein sequence: CASSVDGTVLEEQYF. This chain joins TRBV9 and TRBJ2-7; the D gene is possibly TRBD2 (6 bases). The CDR3 is 15 residues long. The V end lost 0 bases, the J end lost 7 bases, and 17 bases lay between the germline ends. CDR1 SGDLS and CDR2 YYNGEE come from the germline V gene.

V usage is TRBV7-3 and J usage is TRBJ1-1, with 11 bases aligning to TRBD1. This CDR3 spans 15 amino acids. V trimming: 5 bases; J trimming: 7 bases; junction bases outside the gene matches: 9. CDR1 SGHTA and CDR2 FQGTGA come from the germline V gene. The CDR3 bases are TGTGCCAGCAGCCCGACCGGGGACAGGGGGAGTGAAGCTTTCTTT. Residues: CASSPTGDRGSEAFF.

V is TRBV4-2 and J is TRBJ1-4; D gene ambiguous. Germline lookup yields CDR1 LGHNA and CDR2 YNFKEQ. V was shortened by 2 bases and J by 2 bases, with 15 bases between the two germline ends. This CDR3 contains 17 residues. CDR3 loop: CASSQSLGGATNEKLFF. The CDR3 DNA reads TGTGCCAGCAGCCAATCCCTCGGAGGCGCTACTAATGAAAAACTGTTTTTT.

The CDR3 DNA reads TGTGCCATCAGTGAGTTCCGGACAGGGACAAAATATGGCTACACCTTC. Amino acids: CAISEFRTGTKYGYTF. The chain joins TRBV10-3 to TRBJ1-2; 8 positions match TRBD1. CDR1 is ENHRY and CDR2 is SYGVKD in the germline V gene. The CDR3 contains 16 residues. The V and J ends lost 1 base and 5 bases, in that order; junction bases with no gene match: 9.

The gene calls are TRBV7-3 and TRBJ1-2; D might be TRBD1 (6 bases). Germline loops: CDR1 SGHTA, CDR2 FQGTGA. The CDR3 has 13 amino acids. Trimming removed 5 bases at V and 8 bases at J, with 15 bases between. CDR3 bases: TGTGCCAGCAGCACTATTTCAGGGGTGGGCTACACCTTC. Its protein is CASSTISGVGYTF.

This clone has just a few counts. The chain's CDR3 is CASSFRGSGAYGYTF. In DNA, the CDR3 is TGCGCCAGCAGCTTCAGGGGTTCAGGGGCCTATGGCTACACCTTC. V is TRBV5-1 and J is TRBJ1-2, with TRBD1 as a possible D gene (6 bases). Germline V CDR1 and CDR2: SGHRS, YFSETQ. V was pared by 2 bases and J by 4 bases, with 15 bases between. This CDR3 is built from 15 residues. Full variable domain (remainder filled in from reference TRBV5-1 and TRBJ1-2): KAGVTQTPRYLIKTRGQQVTLSCSPISGHRSVSWYQQTPGQGLQFLFEYFSETQRNKGNFPGRFSGRQFSNSRSEMNVSTLELGDSALYLCASSFRGSGAYGYTFGSGTRLTVV.

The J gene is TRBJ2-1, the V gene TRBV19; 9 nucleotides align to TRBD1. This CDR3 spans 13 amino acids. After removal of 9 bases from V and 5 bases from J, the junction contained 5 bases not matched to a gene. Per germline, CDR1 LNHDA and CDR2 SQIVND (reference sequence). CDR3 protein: CASWTGANNEQFF. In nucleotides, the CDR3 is TGTGCCAGCTGGACAGGGGCAAACAATGAGCAGTTCTTC.

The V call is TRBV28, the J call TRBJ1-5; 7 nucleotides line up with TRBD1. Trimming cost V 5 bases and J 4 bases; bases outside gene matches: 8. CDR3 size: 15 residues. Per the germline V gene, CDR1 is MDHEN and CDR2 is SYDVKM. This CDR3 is CASSPPPGGNQPQHF. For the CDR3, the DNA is TGTGCCAGCAGTCCGCCCCCAGGGGGAAATCAGCCCCAGCATTTT. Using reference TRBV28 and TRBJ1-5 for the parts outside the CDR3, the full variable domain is DVKVTQSSRYLVKRTGEKVFLECVQDMDHENMFWYRQDPGLGLRLIYFSYDVKMKEKGDIPEGYSVSREKKERFSLILESASTNQTSMYLCASSPPPGGNQPQHFGDGTRLSIL.

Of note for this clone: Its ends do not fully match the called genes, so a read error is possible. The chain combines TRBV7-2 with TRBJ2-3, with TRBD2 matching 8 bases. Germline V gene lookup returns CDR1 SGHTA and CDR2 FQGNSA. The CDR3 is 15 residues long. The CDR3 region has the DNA TGTGCCAGCAGCTCCCCCAAGTCGCAGCGGGGGTTCGGGGGGTTT. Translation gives CASSSPKSQRGFGGF. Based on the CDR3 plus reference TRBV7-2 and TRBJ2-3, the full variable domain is GAGVSQSPSNKVTEKGKDVELRCDPISGHTALYWYRQSLGQGLEFLIYFQGNSAPDKSGLPSDRFSAERTGGSVSTLTIQRTQQEDSAVYLCASSSPKSQRGFGGFGPGTRLTVL.

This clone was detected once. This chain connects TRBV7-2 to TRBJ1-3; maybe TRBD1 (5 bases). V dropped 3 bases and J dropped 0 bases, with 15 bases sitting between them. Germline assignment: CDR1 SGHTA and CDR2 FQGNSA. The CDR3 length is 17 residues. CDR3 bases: TGTGCCAGCAGCTTCGAAGCTGGGGGGATCTCTGGAAACACCATATATTTT. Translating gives CASSFEAGGISGNTIYF.

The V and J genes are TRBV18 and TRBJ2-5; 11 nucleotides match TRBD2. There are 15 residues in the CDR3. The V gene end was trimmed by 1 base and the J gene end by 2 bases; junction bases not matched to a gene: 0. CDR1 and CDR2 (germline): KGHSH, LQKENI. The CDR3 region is CASSPLAGGQETQYF. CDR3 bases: TGTGCCAGCTCACCACTAGCGGGGGGGCAAGAGACCCAGTACTTC.

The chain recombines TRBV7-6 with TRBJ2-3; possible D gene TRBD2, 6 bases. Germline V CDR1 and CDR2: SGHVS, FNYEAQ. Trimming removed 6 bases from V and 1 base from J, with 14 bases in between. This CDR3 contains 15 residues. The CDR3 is CASRARGGGTDTQYF. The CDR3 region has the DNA TGTGCCAGCAGGGCGCGGGGCGGTGGCACAGATACGCAGTATTTT.

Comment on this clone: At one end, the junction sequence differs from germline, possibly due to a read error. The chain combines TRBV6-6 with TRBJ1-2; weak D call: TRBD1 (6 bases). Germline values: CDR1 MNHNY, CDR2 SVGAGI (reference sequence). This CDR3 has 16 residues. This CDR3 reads CASSDSRRGPSYGYTF. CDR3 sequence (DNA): TGTGCCAGCAGTGACTCCCGCAGGGGCCCCTCCTATGGCTACACCTTC.

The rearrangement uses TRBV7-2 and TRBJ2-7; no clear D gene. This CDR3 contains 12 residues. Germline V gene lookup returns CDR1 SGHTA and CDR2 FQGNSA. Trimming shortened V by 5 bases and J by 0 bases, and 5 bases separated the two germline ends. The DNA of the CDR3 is TGTGCCAGCAGCCCGAGCTCCTACGAGCAGTACTTC. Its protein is CASSPSSYEQYF.

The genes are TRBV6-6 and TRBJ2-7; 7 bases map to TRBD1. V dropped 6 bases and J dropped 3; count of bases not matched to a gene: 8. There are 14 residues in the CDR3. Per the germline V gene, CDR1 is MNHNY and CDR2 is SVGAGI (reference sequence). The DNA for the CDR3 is TGTGCCAGCAGCTCCTTGACAGGGAACTACGAGCAGTACTTC. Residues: CASSSLTGNYEQYF.

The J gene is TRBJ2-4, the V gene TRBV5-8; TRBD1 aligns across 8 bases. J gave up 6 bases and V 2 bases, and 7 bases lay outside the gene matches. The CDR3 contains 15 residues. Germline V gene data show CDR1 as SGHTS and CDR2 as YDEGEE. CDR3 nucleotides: TGTGCCAGCAGCTTAGGACAGGGTCGTGGAAACATTCAGTACTTC. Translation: CASSLGQGRGNIQYF.

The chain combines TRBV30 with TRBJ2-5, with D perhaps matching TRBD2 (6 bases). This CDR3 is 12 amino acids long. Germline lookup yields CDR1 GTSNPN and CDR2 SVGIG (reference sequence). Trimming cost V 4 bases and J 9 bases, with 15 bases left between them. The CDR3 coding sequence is TGTGCCTGGACCGTGGGGGGTAAGGCCCAGTACTTC. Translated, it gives CAWTVGGKAQYF.

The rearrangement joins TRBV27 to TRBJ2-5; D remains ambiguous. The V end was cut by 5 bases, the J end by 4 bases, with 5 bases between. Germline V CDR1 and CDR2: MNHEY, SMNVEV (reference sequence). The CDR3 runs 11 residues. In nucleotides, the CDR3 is TGTGCCAGCAGTCCCGGAGAGACCCAGTACTTC. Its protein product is CASSPGETQYF.

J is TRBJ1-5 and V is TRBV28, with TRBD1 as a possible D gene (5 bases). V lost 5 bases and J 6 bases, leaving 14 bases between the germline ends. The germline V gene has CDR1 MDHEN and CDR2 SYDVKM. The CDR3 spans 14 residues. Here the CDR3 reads CASSPPGVSQPQHF. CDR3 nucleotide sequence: TGTGCCAGCAGTCCCCCGGGGGTTAGTCAGCCCCAGCATTTT.